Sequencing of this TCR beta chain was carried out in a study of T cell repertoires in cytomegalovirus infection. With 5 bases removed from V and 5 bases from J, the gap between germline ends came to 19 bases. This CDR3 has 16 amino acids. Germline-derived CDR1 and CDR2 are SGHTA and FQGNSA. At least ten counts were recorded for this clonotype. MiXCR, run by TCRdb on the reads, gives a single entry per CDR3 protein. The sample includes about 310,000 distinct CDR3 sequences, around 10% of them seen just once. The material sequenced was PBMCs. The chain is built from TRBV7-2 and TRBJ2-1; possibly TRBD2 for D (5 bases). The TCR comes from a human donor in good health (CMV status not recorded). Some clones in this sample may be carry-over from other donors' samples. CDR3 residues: CASSRPFSAENNEQFF. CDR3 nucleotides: TGTGCCAGCAGCCGGCCATTTAGCGCGGAAAACAATGAGCAGTTCTTC.